This record concerns one T cell receptor beta chain sequence. The V gene's germline CDR1 is SQVTM and CDR2 ANQGSEA. The ends were cut back, 6 bases at V and 2 bases at J, with 10 bases in the middle. CDR3 size: 12 residues. The assay was immunoSEQ multiplex PCR, and TCRdb's table has in-frame clones only and misses some. Here the sample spans 90,000 to 110,000 clones, roughly 90% being singletons. This entry belongs to a study of T cell responses to AZD1222 COVID-19 vaccine. The chain is built from TRBV29-1 and TRBJ1-2, with D unclear. The clonotype was recovered from an adult in good health. The specimen was peripheral blood, collected on day 0 of AZD1222 vaccination. The CDR3 region is CSVSELNYGYTF. CDR3 DNA sequence: TGCAGCGTAAGCGAGCTAAACTATGGCTACACCTTC. Full variable domain (missing parts from reference TRBV29-1 and TRBJ1-2): SAVISQKPSRDICQRGTSLTIQCQVDSQVTMMFWYRQQPGQSLTLIATANQGSEATYESGFVIDKFPISRPNLTFSTLTVSNMSPEDSSIYLCSVSELNYGYTFGSGTRLTVV.